This note documents a single T cell receptor beta chain sequence. Its antigen is not identified. This entry is derived from a study of T cell repertoires in cytomegalovirus infection. TCRdb processed the reads anew with MiXCR; each CDR3 protein has one entry. Of about 900,000 distinct CDR3 sequences in the sample, approximately 31% were seen once. In germline, CDR1 is DFQATT, CDR2 SNEGSKA (reference sequence). V gave up 6 bases and J gave up 2 bases, with 17 bases separating them. The CDR3 contains 15 residues. Regarding the study as a whole: Ex vivo, HLA-C-restricted CMV-specific TCR beta clonotypes prevailed over the rest of the response.

The TCR comes from a human donor in good health (CMV status not recorded). Some clones in this sample may be carry-over from other donors' samples. This chain connects TRBV20-1 to TRBJ1-5; D uncertain. Sequencing used cultured CD8+ T cells from PBMCs, obtained from culture after CMV antigen stimulation. In nucleotides, the CDR3 is TGCAGTGCCCGGCTTGGAAGTATGGGCAATCAGCCCCAGCATTTT. Translating it yields CSARLGSMGNQPQHF.